This is a list of T cell receptor beta chains from one sample in a study of T-cell reconstitution after alpha-beta-depleted transplantation in children. TCRdb redid the calling of the PCR reads with MiXCR, one entry per CDR3 protein. The sample shows about 610,000 distinct CDR3 sequences, approximately 10% of them seen only once. Sequenced here: PBMCs from the stem cell graft donor, sampled from the stem cell graft. These receptors all come from a human donor who donated a stem cell graft to a child with acute myeloid leukemia. Both conserved end residues are part of each CDR3. The order of the fields is J gene, D gene, clone size, V gene, CDR3 DNA, CDR3 protein. D genes are given only for firm matches. Part of the rows lack a size; the others show once, few, many or a class for expanded clones.

TRBJ2-3,TRBD2,few,TRBV6-2/TRBV6-3,TGTGCCAGCAGTTACCCGGGACTAGCGGGAAGAGTGGCAGATACGCAGTATTTT,CASSYPGLAGRVADTQYF
TRBJ2-5,TRBD2,NA,TRBV6-5,TGTGCCAGCAGTTACTGGCTAGCGGGAGGGCGAAAAGAGACCCAGTACTTC,CASSYWLAGGRKETQYF
TRBJ2-7,TRBD1,NA,TRBV7-8,TGTGCCAGCAGCGACAGGGGTAAGAACGAGCAGTACTTC,CASSDRGKNEQYF
TRBJ2-2,TRBD2,few,TRBV5-1,TGCGCCAGCAGCCCCACAATAGCGGGACCCACCGGGGAGCTGTTTTTT,CASSPTIAGPTGELFF
TRBJ2-7,NA,NA,TRBV7-2,TGTGCCAGCAGCTTGGTGGGGAGTCCCTACGAGCAGTACTTC,CASSLVGSPYEQYF
TRBJ2-7,TRBD2,many,TRBV20-1,TGCAGTGCTAGAGATCCCGCTAGCGGACCCTACGAGCAGTACTTC,CSARDPASGPYEQYF
TRBJ2-1,NA,many,TRBV18,TGTGCCAGCTCACCGCCGGGGTACAAGTTCTTC,CASSPPGYKFF
TRBJ1-5,NA,many,TRBV29-1,TGCAGCGTGGGACTCGTGGCGGGGCAGCCCCAGCATTTT,CSVGLVAGQPQHF
TRBJ2-7,TRBD2,many,TRBV3-1,TGTGCCAGCAGCCCGGGACTAGCGGGAGTTGCGCAGTACTTC,CASSPGLAGVAQYF
TRBJ2-7,NA,few,TRBV20-1,TGCAGTGCTAGTTGGCGGGGTATACTTGGCGAGCAGTACTTC,CSASWRGILGEQYF
TRBJ1-3,NA,NA,TRBV3-1,TGTGCCAGCAGCCATCGGGCAGGAACCTCTGGAAACACCATATATTTT,CASSHRAGTSGNTIYF
TRBJ1-1,NA,NA,TRBV30,TGTCTGTGTGCGAGGAGGGCCGGGGGGACTGAAGCTTTCTTT,CLCARRAGGTEAFF
TRBJ2-4,TRBD2,many,TRBV3-1,TGTGCCAGCAGTCCTGGGAGGGAGACCAAAAACATTCAGTACTTC,CASSPGRETKNIQYF
TRBJ1-5,NA,few,TRBV20-1,TGCAGTGCTTTCAGGGGAAATCAGCCCCAGCATTTT,CSAFRGNQPQHF
TRBJ2-3,NA,NA,TRBV12-3/TRBV12-4,TGTGCCAGCAGTCCCACCAGGGCGGAGGGGCTGGATACGCAGTATTTT,CASSPTRAEGLDTQYF
TRBJ1-6,NA,NA,TRBV6-1,TGTGCCAGCAGCTTAGGGGATTCACCCCTCCACTTT,CASSLGDSPLHF
TRBJ2-7,NA,few,TRBV4-1,TGCGCCAGCAGCCAAGAAGGGCAGAATTACGAGCAGTACTTC,CASSQEGQNYEQYF
TRBJ2-7,TRBD2,many,TRBV20-1,TGCAGTGCTAGAGATGTAGGCCTAGCGGGAGGGCTCTACGAGCAGTACTTC,CSARDVGLAGGLYEQYF
TRBJ2-5,NA,many,TRBV18,TGTGCCAGCTCAACCGGGCTCCAAGAGACCCAGTACTTC,CASSTGLQETQYF
TRBJ2-6,NA,many,TRBV29-1,TGCAGCGTTGAGGACAGTCAAAGCTCTGGGGCCAACGTCCTGACTTTC,CSVEDSQSSGANVLTF
TRBJ2-1,TRBD2,few,TRBV7-9,TGTGCCAGCAGCTTAAGACTAGCAGCCTACAATGAGCAGTTCTTC,CASSLRLAAYNEQFF
TRBJ1-2,TRBD1,few,TRBV6-6,TGTGCCAGCTGGGGACAGGGCGATGGCTACACCTTC,CASWGQGDGYTF
TRBJ2-7,NA,many,TRBV27,TGTGCCAGCAGTTTATATAGGGGGAGCAGCTACGAGCAGTACTTC,CASSLYRGSSYEQYF
TRBJ1-1,NA,NA,TRBV28,TGTGCCAGCAGTCCCCAGGGCTATAACACTGAAGCTTTCTTT,CASSPQGYNTEAFF
TRBJ2-7,NA,few,TRBV20-1,TGCAGTGCTAGAGATCGGGGCGGTGCTACCTACGAGCAGTACTTC,CSARDRGGATYEQYF
TRBJ2-1,NA,many,TRBV29-1,TGCAGCGTTGTTCAGGGGAGAGGATACAATGAGCAGTTCTTC,CSVVQGRGYNEQFF
TRBJ2-3,NA,many,TRBV29-1,TGCAGCGGGGATACGCAGTATTTT,CSGDTQYF
TRBJ1-2,TRBD1,few,TRBV5-6,TGTGCCAGCAGCTTATCAACCAGGACAGGGAGCTATGGCTACACCTTC,CASSLSTRTGSYGYTF
TRBJ2-5,NA,many,TRBV29-1,TGCAGCGTTGTCTTAGAGCGGGAGACCCAGTACTTC,CSVVLERETQYF
TRBJ2-7,NA,NA,TRBV2,TGTGCCAGCAAGGGAGGACTTACCGCTGACGAGCAGTACTTC,CASKGGLTADEQYF
TRBJ2-7,NA,many,TRBV6-2/TRBV6-3,TGTGCCAGCAGTTACTCGGGGGGCCGGGTCGAGCAGTACTTC,CASSYSGGRVEQYF
TRBJ2-3,NA,NA,TRBV29-1,TGCAGCGTGGCAGGCAGTGGACCCACAGATACGCAGTATTTT,CSVAGSGPTDTQYF